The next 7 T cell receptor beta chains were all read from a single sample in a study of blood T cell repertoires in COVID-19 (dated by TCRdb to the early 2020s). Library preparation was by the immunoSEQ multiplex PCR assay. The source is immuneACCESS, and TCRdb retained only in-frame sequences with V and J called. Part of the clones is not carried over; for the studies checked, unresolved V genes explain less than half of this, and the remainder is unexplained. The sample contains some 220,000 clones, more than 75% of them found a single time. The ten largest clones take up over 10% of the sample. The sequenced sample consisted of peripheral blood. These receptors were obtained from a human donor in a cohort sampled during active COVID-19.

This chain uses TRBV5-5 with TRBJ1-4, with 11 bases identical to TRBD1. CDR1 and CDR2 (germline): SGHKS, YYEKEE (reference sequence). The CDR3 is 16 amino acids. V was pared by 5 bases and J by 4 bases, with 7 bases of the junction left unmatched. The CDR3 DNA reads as TGTGCCAGCAGTCTGGACAGGGGGCTTCTTAATGAAAAACTGTTTTTT. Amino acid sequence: CASSLDRGLLNEKLFF. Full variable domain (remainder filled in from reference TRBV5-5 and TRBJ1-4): DAGVTQSPTHLIKTRGQQVTLRCSPISGHKSVSWYQQVLGQGPQFIFQYYEKEERGRGNFPDRFSARQFPNYSSELNVNALLLGDSALYLCASSLDRGLLNEKLFFGSGTQLSVL.

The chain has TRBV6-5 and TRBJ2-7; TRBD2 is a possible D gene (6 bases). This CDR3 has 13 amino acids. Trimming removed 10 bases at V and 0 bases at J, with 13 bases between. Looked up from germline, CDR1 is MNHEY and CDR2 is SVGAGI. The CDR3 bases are TGTGCCACCAGGGAGGAGAGCTCCTACGAGCAGTACTTC. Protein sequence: CATREESSYEQYF.

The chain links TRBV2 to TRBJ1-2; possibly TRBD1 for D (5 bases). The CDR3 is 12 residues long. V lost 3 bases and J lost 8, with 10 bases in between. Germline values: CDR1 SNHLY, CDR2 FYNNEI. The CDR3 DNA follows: TGTGCCAGCAGTGAGGGGCGCCGGGGCTACACCTTC. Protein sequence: CASSEGRRGYTF.

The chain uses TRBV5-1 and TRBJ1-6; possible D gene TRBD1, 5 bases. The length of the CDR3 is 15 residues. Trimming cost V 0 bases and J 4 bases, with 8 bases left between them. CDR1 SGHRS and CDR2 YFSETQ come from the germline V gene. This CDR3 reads CASSLEQVYNSPLHF. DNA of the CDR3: TGCGCCAGCAGCTTGGAACAGGTTTATAATTCACCCCTCCACTTT.

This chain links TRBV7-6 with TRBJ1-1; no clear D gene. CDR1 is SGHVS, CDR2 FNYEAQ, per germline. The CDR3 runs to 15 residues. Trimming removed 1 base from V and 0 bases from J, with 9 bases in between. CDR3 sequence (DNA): TGTGCCAGCAGCTTAGGAAGAGCGATGAACACTGAAGCTTTCTTT. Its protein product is CASSLGRAMNTEAFF.

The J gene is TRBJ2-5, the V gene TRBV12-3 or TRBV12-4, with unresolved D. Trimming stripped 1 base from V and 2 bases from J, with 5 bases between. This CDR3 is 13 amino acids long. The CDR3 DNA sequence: TGTGCCAGCAGTTTAGGACATCAAGAGACCCAGTACTTC. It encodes CASSLGHQETQYF.

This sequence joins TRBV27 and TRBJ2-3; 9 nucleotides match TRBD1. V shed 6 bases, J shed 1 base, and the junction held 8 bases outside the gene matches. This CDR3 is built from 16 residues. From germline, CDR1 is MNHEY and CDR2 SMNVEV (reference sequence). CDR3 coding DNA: TGTGCCAGCAGCTCCCATCGGACAGGGGGCACAGATACGCAGTATTTT. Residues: CASSSHRTGGTDTQYF.